This entry is about one T cell receptor (beta chain). Clones were read by immunoSEQ multiplex PCR, and TCRdb kept only the in-frame ones, dropping some. The repertoire holds fewer than 350,000 clones, with 85% as singletons. Germline V gene lookup returns CDR1 LNHDA and CDR2 SQIVND (reference sequence). The CDR3 contains 17 residues. With V trimmed by 4 bases and J by 0 bases, 8 bases remained unmatched. Study members were between roughly 18 and 100 years old and lived in 20 to 30 US regions. Which cohort a participant joined came from the clinical history participants gave. Donors of Cohort 3 who recovered were those that had two negative PCRs, clearance, or symptom resolution. The data originate from a study of blood T cell repertoires in COVID-19. Study-level background: The analysed material was cDNA or gDNA that came from T cells, B-cell-depleted T cells, or PBMCs.

Material for sequencing was PBMCs or T cells enriched from blood (not recorded which). This chain uses TRBV19 with TRBJ2-3, with 9 nucleotides matching TRBD2. The sequence was collected from a woman in her forties or fifties who had recovered from COVID-19. The CDR3 is CASSTLPSGISTDTQYF. The DNA for the CDR3 is TGTGCCAGTAGTACACTTCCTAGCGGGATCAGCACAGATACGCAGTATTTT.